Below, 23 T cell receptor beta chains from the same sample are listed, as sequenced in a study of memory CD4+ T cells and cytomegalovirus serostatus. The sort gate was single viable CD3+CD4+CD8-CD45RO+ cells for memory CD4+ T cells. Sequenced by immunoSEQ multiplex PCR; TCRdb stores in-frame clones only, minus some. Of about 50,000 clones in the sample, over 75% were seen once. Sequences were obtained from memory CD4+ T cells from blood. The receptors were sampled from an adult in good health and CMV-seronegative.

The V and J genes are TRBV29-1 and TRBJ1-2; TRBD1 might be the D (5 bases). The CDR3 is 15 amino acids. CDR1 is SQVTM and CDR2 is ANQGSEA in the germline V gene. Trimming cost V 4 bases and J 7 bases, with 22 bases left between them. The CDR3 coding sequence is TGCAGCGTTGCCCCCGGAATGGGGGACTCGCTTGGCTACACCTTC. It encodes CSVAPGMGDSLGYTF.

The chain carries TRBV6-5 and TRBJ2-3; D is uncertain. Germline CDR1 MNHEY, CDR2 SVGAGI. This CDR3 is 13 amino acids long. Between the trimmed V and J ends, which lost 5 bases and 1 base, there was a span of 7 bases. The CDR3 region has the DNA TGTGCCAGCAGTATTCAGGGCACAGATACGCAGTATTTT. This translates into CASSIQGTDTQYF.

In this sample, this clone turned up once. The V call is TRBV6-1, the J call TRBJ2-5, with TRBD1 matching over 10 bases. The CDR3 loop spans 14 amino acids. CDR1 and CDR2 from the germline V gene are MNHNS and SASEGT. Trimming took 4 bases from V and 2 from J; bases not matched to a gene: 1. CDR3 coding DNA: TGTGCCAGCAGTGCGGACAGGGGGCAAGAGACCCAGTACTTC. This codes for CASSADRGQETQYF.

The V gene is TRBV7-2, the J gene TRBJ1-1; D uncertain. Germline CDR1 is SGHTA and CDR2 is FQGNSA. The length of the CDR3 is 13 residues. Trimming left V 1 base short and J 9 bases short, with 12 bases between. The CDR3 loop is CASSLDVRGQAFF. CDR3 DNA: TGTGCCAGCAGCTTAGATGTACGAGGTCAAGCTTTCTTT.

The rearrangement uses TRBV6-4 and TRBJ1-3; tentatively, D is TRBD1 (6 bases). In germline, CDR1 is MRHNA, CDR2 SNTAGT. V was pared by 4 bases and J by 0 bases, with 22 bases between. The CDR3 is 19 amino acids. The CDR3 sequence is CASSASQGRKRGSGNTIYF. CDR3 nucleotide sequence: TGTGCCAGCAGTGCTTCACAGGGAAGGAAAAGGGGCTCTGGAAACACCATATATTTT.

This chain joins TRBV7-8 and TRBJ2-7; 8 bases fit TRBD1. Trimming removed 5 bases from V and 5 bases from J; junction bases left unmatched: 11. The germline V gene encodes CDR1 SGHVS and CDR2 FQNEAQ. The CDR3 is 15 amino acids. The CDR3 region is CASSTRTGSYDEQYF. The CDR3 DNA reads TGTGCCAGCAGCACCCGGACAGGGAGCTACGACGAGCAGTACTTC. Combining the CDR3 with reference TRBV7-8 and TRBJ2-7 gives the whole variable domain GAGVSQSPRYKVAKRGQDVALRCDPISGHVSLFWYQQALGQGPEFLTYFQNEAQLDKSGLPSDRFFAERPEGSVSTLKIQRTQQEDSAVYLCASSTRTGSYDEQYFGPGTRLTVT.

This clone was found once. DNA for the CDR3: TGCGCCAGCAGCCAAGATCTGGGCCGTACCTACGAGCAGTACTTC. The encoded protein is CASSQDLGRTYEQYF. The chain combines TRBV4-3 with TRBJ2-7, with D unresolved. The CDR3 sequence is 15 residues long. V lost 0 bases and J 2 bases, leaving 11 bases between the germline ends. Germline-derived CDR1 and CDR2 are LGHNA and YSLEER.

The chain is built from TRBV2 and TRBJ1-4, with 11 bases lining up with TRBD1. CDR1 is SNHLY and CDR2 is FYNNEI in the germline V gene. The CDR3 has 14 amino acids. The ends lost 6 bases at V and 3 bases at J; junction bases unmatched: 0. The CDR3 DNA follows: TGTGCCAGCAGGGACAGGGGGCCTAATGAAAAACTGTTTTTT. Translating it yields CASRDRGPNEKLFF.

The chain carries TRBV5-1 and TRBJ2-5; 7 bases fit TRBD2. The CDR3 runs 13 residues. J was trimmed by 6 bases and V by 4 bases; bases with no gene match: 6. Germline V CDR1 and CDR2: SGHRS, YFSETQ. The CDR3 spells CASSGAGDQTQYF. CDR3 sequence (DNA): TGCGCCAGCAGCGGGGCGGGGGATCAGACCCAGTACTTC.

The chain is built from TRBV9 and TRBJ2-3, with TRBD2 identical over 8 bases. Germline CDR1 reads SGDLS; CDR2 reads YYNGEE. J lost 4 bases, V lost 6 bases, and 10 bases had no gene match. The CDR3 spans 15 residues. CDR3 DNA sequence: TGTGCCAGCAACACCTTTAGCGGGGTGGCAGATACGCAGTATTTT. It translates to CASNTFSGVADTQYF.

CDR3 loop: CASSRDFTDTQYF. The CDR3 DNA is TGTGCCAGCAGCCGGGACTTCACAGATACGCAGTATTTT. This chain connects TRBV5-4 to TRBJ2-3; possible D gene TRBD2, 6 bases. Looked up from germline, CDR1 is SGHNT and CDR2 is YYREEE (reference sequence). The V end was cut by 4 bases, the J end by 2 bases, with 8 bases between. This CDR3 is built from 13 residues.

The rearrangement uses TRBV18 and TRBJ2-7, with D possibly being TRBD1 or TRBD2 (5 bases each). V was pared by 2 bases and J by 6 bases, with 23 bases between. In germline, CDR1 is KGHSH, CDR2 LQKENI. CDR3 length equals 17 residues. The DNA for the CDR3 is TGTGCCAGCTCACCAAGATCCCCCGGGCAGGGACCTGGCGAGCAGTACTTC. Its translation: CASSPRSPGQGPGEQYF.

The gene calls are TRBV7-2 and TRBJ1-2, with D unresolved. This CDR3 contains 14 residues. Germline loops: CDR1 SGHTA, CDR2 FQGNSA. V was shortened by 7 bases and J by 2 bases, with 14 bases between the two germline ends. The CDR3 protein is CASKPASPNYGYTF. The CDR3 DNA reads as TGTGCCAGCAAACCAGCATCCCCCAACTATGGCTACACCTTC.

J is TRBJ2-5 and V is TRBV7-2; TRBD2 matches at 8 bases. From germline, CDR1 is SGHTA and CDR2 FQGNSA. V shed 3 bases and J 4 bases; nucleotides not matched to a gene: 7. The CDR3 consists of 15 residues. CDR3 amino acids: CASSLGSGVGETQYF. The CDR3, as DNA: TGTGCCAGCAGCTTGGGTAGCGGGGTTGGAGAGACCCAGTACTTC. Together with reference TRBV7-2 and TRBJ2-5, the CDR3 gives the full variable domain: GAGVSQSPSNKVTEKGKDVELRCDPISGHTALYWYRQSLGQGLEFLIYFQGNSAPDKSGLPSDRFSAERTGGSVSTLTIQRTQQEDSAVYLCASSLGSGVGETQYFGPGTRLLVL.

The V gene is TRBV27, the J gene TRBJ1-2; tentatively, D is TRBD1 (6 bases). With 8 bases removed from V and 4 bases from J, the gap between germline ends came to 14 bases. CDR1 is MNHEY, CDR2 SMNVEV, per germline (reference sequence). This CDR3 spans 13 amino acids. CDR3: CASGLTGSYGYTF. The CDR3 coding sequence is TGTGCCAGCGGACTAACAGGGAGCTATGGCTACACCTTC.

The chain is built from TRBV6-1 and TRBJ1-5, with no clear D. The CDR3 has 12 residues. V was shortened by 7 bases and J by 2 bases, with 6 bases between the two germline ends. Germline CDR1 is MNHNS and CDR2 is SASEGT. The DNA for the CDR3 is TGTGCCAGCACTGGGGGCAATCAGCCCCAGCATTTT. Protein sequence: CASTGGNQPQHF.

The chain couples TRBV11-2 to TRBJ1-6; 9 bases agree with TRBD1. The CDR3 consists of 16 residues. Germline CDR1 is SGHAT and CDR2 is FQNNGV. With V trimmed by 2 bases and J by 7 bases, 6 bases remained unmatched. CDR3 sequence (DNA): TGTGCCAGCAGCTTAATACCCGGGACAGGGAATTCACCCCTCCACTTT. It specifies CASSLIPGTGNSPLHF.

This clone was counted a single time. V and J are TRBV29-1 and TRBJ1-1; tentatively, D is TRBD1 (5 bases). Germline V gene sequence: CDR1 SQVTM, CDR2 ANQGSEA. CDR3 size: 14 residues. Trimming took 5 bases from V and 0 from J, leaving 13 bases between them. The CDR3 spells CSVRPGSLNTEAFF. The CDR3 coding sequence is TGCAGCGTTAGGCCAGGGTCCTTGAACACTGAAGCTTTCTTT.

J is TRBJ2-3 and V is TRBV5-6; 7 nucleotides agree with TRBD2. Germline lookup yields CDR1 SGHDT and CDR2 YYEEEE. Unmatched junction bases numbered 8, after V lost 9 bases and J lost 1 base. The CDR3 consists of 14 residues. The CDR3 coding sequence is TGTGCCACCGCGTGGGGGGGTGGCACAGATACGCAGTATTTT. As protein: CATAWGGGTDTQYF.

This chain connects TRBV28 to TRBJ1-5, with a weak D call TRBD1 (6 bases). The germline V gene has CDR1 MDHEN and CDR2 SYDVKM. This CDR3 spans 16 amino acids. V lost 5 bases to trimming and J lost 2 bases, with 16 bases between them. The CDR3 loop is CASSPWLGAGNQPQHF. CDR3 nucleotide sequence: TGTGCCAGCAGTCCTTGGCTGGGGGCGGGCAATCAGCCCCAGCATTTT. Using reference TRBV28 and TRBJ1-5 for the parts outside the CDR3, the full variable domain is DVKVTQSSRYLVKRTGEKVFLECVQDMDHENMFWYRQDPGLGLRLIYFSYDVKMKEKGDIPEGYSVSREKKERFSLILESASTNQTSMYLCASSPWLGAGNQPQHFGDGTRLSIL.

V gene TRBV6-1 combines with J gene TRBJ1-4, with 10 bases fitting TRBD1. The CDR3 has 17 residues. After removal of 2 bases from V and 6 bases from J, the junction contained 9 bases not matched to a gene. Germline V lookup: CDR1 MNHNS, CDR2 SASEGT. The CDR3 nucleotides are TGTGCCAGCAGTGAACGGGACTTTGGGACAGGGGATGAAAAACTGTTTTTT. As protein: CASSERDFGTGDEKLFF.

The chain recombines TRBV27 with TRBJ1-6, with TRBD1 matching 9 bases. The CDR3 totals 16 residues. V trimming: 6 bases; J trimming: 8 bases; junction bases outside the gene matches: 11. Germline-derived CDR1 and CDR2 are MNHEY and SMNVEV (reference sequence). Here the CDR3 reads CASRVYGDRVDSPLHF. CDR3 coding DNA: TGTGCCAGCAGAGTTTATGGGGACAGGGTCGATTCACCCCTCCACTTT.

There are a few counts of this clone. This chain connects TRBV27 to TRBJ1-1; maybe TRBD1 (6 bases). Germline assignment: CDR1 MNHEY and CDR2 SMNVEV (reference sequence). Trimming pared 3 bases from V and 1 base from J, leaving 9 bases between. The CDR3 consists of 14 residues. This chain's CDR3 is CASSLTGSNTEAFF. In nucleotides, the CDR3 is TGTGCCAGCAGTTTGACAGGATCGAACACTGAAGCTTTCTTT.